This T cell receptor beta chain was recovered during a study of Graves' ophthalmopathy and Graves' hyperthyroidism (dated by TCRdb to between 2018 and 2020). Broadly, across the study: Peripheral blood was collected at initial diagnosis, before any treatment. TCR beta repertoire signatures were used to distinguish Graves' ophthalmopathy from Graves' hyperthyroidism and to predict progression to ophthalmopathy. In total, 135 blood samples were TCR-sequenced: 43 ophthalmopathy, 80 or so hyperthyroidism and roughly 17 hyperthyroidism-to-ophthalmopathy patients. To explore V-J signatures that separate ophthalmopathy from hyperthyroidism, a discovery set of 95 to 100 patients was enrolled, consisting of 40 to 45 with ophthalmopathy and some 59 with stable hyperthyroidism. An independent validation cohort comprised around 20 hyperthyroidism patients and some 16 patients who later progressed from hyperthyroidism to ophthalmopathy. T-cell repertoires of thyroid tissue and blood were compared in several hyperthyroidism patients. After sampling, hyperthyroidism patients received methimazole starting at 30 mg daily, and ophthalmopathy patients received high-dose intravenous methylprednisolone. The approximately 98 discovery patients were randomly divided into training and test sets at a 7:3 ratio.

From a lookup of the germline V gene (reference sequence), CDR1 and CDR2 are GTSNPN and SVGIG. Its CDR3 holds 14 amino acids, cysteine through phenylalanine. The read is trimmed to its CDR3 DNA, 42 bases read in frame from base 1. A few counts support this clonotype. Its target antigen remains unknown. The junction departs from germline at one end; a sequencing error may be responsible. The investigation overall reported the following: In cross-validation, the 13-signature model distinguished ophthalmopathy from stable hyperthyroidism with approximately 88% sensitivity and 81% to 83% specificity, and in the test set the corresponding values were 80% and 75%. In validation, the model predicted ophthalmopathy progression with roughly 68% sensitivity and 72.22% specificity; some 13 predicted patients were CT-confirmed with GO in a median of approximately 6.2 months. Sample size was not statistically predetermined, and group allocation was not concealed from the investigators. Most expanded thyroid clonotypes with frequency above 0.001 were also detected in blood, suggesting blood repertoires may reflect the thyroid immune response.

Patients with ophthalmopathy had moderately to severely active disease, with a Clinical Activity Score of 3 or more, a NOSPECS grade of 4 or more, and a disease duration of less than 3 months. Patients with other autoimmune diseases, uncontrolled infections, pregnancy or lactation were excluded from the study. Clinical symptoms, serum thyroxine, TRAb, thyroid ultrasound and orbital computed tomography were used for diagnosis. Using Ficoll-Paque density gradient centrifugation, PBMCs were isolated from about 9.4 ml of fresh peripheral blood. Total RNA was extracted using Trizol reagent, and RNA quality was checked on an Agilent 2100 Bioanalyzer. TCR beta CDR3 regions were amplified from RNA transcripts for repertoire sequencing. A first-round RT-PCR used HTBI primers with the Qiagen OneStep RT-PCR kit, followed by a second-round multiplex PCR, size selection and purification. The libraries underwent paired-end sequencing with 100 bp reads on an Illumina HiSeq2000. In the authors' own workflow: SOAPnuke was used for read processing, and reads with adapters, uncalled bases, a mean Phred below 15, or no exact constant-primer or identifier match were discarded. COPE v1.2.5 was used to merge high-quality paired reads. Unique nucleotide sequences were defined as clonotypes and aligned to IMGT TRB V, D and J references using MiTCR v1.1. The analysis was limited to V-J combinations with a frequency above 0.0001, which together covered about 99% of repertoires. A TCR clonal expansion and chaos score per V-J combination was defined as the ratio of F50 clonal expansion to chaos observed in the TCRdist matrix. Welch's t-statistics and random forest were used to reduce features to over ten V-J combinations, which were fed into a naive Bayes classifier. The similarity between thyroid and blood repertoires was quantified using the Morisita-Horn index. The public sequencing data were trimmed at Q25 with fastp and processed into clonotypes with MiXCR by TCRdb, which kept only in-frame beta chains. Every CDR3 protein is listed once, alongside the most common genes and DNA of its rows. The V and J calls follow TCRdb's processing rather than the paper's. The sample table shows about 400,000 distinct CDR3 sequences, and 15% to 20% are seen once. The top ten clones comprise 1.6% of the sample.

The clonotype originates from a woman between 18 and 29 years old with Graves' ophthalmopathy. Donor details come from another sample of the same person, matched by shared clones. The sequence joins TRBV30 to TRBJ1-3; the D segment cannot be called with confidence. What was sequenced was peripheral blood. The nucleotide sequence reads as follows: TGTGCCTGGAGTGGGGAGAGCTCTGGAAACACCATATACTTT. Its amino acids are CAWSGESSGNTIYF.